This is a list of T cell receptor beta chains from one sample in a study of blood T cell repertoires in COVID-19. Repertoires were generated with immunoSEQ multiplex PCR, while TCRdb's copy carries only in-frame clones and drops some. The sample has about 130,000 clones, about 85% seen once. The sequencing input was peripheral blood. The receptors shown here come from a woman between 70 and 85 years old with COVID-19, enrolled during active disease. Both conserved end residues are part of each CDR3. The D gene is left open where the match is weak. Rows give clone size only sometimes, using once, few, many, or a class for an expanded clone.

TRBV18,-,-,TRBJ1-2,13,CASSPDGVIGYTF,TGTGCCAGCTCACCAGACGGGGTAATTGGCTACACCTTC
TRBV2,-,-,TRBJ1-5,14,CASSEMRGNQPQHF,TGTGCCAGCAGTGAGATGAGAGGCAATCAGCCCCAGCATTTT
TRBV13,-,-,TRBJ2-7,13,CASSYGAIYEQYF,TGTGCCAGCAGCTATGGAGCCATATACGAGCAGTACTTC
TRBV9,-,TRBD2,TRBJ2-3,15,CASRRGTSLRDTQYF,TGTGCCAGCAGACGGGGGACTAGTCTTAGGGATACGCAGTATTTT
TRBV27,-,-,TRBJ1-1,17,CASSWAPPGQLNTEAFF,TGTGCCAGCAGTTGGGCCCCTCCGGGACAACTGAACACTGAAGCTTTCTTT
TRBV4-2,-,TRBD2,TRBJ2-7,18,CASSQDREGLGTSYEQYF,TGTGCCAGCAGCCAAGATCGGGAGGGACTAGGGACCTCCTACGAGCAGTACTTC
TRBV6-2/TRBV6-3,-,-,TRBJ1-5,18,CASSYVLEQTNSNQPQHF,TGTGCCAGCAGTTACGTCTTGGAACAAACTAATAGCAATCAGCCCCAGCATTTT
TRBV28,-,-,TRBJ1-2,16,CASSLSGGRVGYGYTF,TGTGCCAGCAGTTTGAGTGGTGGCAGGGTGGGGTATGGCTACACCTTC
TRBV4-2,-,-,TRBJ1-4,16,CASSQDVGGKGEKLFF,TGTGCCAGCAGCCAAGATGTCGGGGGGAAAGGCGAAAAACTGTTTTTT
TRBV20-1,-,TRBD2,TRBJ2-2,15,CSASDSGTNTGELFF,TGCAGTGCTAGTGATAGCGGGACGAACACCGGGGAGCTGTTTTTT
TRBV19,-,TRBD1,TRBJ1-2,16,CASSTDPGTVKDGYTF,TGTGCCAGTAGTACTGACCCCGGGACAGTTAAGGATGGCTACACCTTC
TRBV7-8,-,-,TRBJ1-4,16,CASSSNPSGLGEKLFF,TGTGCCAGCAGCTCAAACCCGTCAGGGCTGGGTGAAAAACTGTTTTTT
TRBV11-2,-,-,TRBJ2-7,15,CASSLDMAVSYEQYF,TGTGCCAGCAGCTTAGATATGGCGGTCTCCTACGAGCAGTACTTC
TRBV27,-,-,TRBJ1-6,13,CASSSQVGSPLHF,TGTGCCAGCAGTTCCCAGGTCGGTTCACCCCTCCACTTT
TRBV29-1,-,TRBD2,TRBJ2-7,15,CSVVSRRGANYEQYF,TGCAGCGTTGTTTCTAGGCGGGGGGCTAACTACGAGCAGTACTTC
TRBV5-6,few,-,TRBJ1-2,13,CASSKTVNYGYTF,TGTGCCAGCAGCAAAACAGTAAACTATGGCTACACCTTC
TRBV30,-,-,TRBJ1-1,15,CAWSVSRGMNTEAFF,TGTGCCTGGAGTGTCTCTCGGGGAATGAACACTGAAGCTTTCTTT
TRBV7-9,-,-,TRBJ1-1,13,CASSTESNTEAFF,TGTGCCAGCAGCACGGAGTCCAACACTGAAGCTTTCTTT
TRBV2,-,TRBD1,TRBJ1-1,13,CASTLTGVGEAFF,TGTGCCAGCACTTTAACAGGGGTCGGTGAAGCTTTCTTT
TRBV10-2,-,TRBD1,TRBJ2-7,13,CANSGTGSYEQYF,TGCGCCAACAGTGGGACAGGCTCCTACGAGCAGTACTTC
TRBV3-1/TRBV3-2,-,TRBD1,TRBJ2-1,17,CASSQRRRRGQGNEQFF,TGTGCCAGCAGCCAAAGACGCCGCAGGGGGCAGGGAAATGAGCAGTTCTTC
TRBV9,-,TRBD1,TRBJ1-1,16,CASSSGQGRRDTEAFF,TGTGCCAGCAGCTCGGGACAGGGGAGGAGGGACACTGAAGCTTTCTTT
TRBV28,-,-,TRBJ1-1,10,CASSREGAFF,TGTGCCAGCAGTAGGGAGGGAGCTTTCTTT
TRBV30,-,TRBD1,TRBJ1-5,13,CAWSGTGSQPQHF,TGTGCCTGGAGCGGGACAGGGTCTCAGCCCCAGCATTTT
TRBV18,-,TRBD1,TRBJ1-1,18,CASSPPKGQGAWFTEAFF,TGTGCCAGCTCACCACCGAAGGGACAGGGGGCATGGTTCACTGAAGCTTTCTTT
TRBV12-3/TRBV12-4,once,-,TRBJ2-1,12,CASSRQGNEQFF,TGTGCCAGCAGTCGTCAGGGTAATGAGCAGTTCTTC
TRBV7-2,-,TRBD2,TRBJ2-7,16,CASSLVPGGGSYEQYF,TGTGCCAGCAGCTTAGTCCCGGGGGGGGGATCCTACGAGCAGTACTTC
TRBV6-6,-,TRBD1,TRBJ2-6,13,CASNSGQGYVLTF,TGTGCCAGTAATTCGGGACAGGGGTACGTCCTGACTTTC
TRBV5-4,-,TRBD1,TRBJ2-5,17,CASSLGSFRDRVETQYF,TGTGCCAGCAGCTTGGGCTCTTTCCGGGACAGGGTTGAGACCCAGTACTTC
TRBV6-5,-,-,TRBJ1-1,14,CASSQPSGGTEAFF,TGTGCCAGCAGTCAACCCAGTGGGGGGACTGAAGCTTTCTTT
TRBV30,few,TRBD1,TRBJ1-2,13,CACPGQGARGYTF,TGTGCCTGCCCGGGACAGGGGGCGCGGGGCTACACCTTC
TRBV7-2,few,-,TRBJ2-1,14,CASSFQVSYNEQFF,TGTGCCAGCAGCTTCCAGGTTTCCTACAATGAGCAGTTCTTC
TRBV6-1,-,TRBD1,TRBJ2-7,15,CASSERDRAPVEQYF,TGTGCCAGCAGTGAACGGGACAGGGCCCCTGTCGAGCAGTACTTC
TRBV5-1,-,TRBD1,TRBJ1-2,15,CASSPEPGTGGGYTF,TGCGCCAGCAGCCCCGAACCCGGGACAGGGGGCGGCTACACCTTC
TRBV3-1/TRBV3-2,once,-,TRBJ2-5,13,CASSPFVAETQYF,TGTGCCAGCAGCCCCTTTGTCGCGGAGACCCAGTACTTC
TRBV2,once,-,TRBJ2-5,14,CASRDDRKQETQYF,TGTGCCAGCAGGGACGACAGGAAACAAGAGACCCAGTACTTC
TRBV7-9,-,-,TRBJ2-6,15,CASSHRVPGANVLTF,TGTGCCAGCAGCCACAGGGTACCCGGGGCCAACGTCCTGACTTTC
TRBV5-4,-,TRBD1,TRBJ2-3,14,CASSLEQGLNTQYF,TGTGCCAGCAGCTTGGAACAGGGGTTAAATACGCAGTATTTT
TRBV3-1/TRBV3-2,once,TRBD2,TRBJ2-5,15,CASSQDPGGWETQYF,TGTGCCAGCAGCCAAGACCCGGGGGGGTGGGAGACCCAGTACTTC
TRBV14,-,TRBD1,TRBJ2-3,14,CASSRGTGVDTQYF,TGTGCCAGCAGCCGGGGGACAGGGGTAGATACGCAGTATTTT
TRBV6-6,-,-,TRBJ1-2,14,CASSYSGGTYGYTF,TGTGCCAGCAGTTACTCGGGGGGAACCTATGGCTACACCTTC
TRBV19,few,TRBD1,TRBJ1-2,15,CASSTTGTASYGYTF,TGTGCCAGTAGTACAACCGGGACAGCTTCCTATGGCTACACCTTC
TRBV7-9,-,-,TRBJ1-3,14,CASSSAGVRNTIYF,TGTGCCAGCAGCTCGGCGGGAGTCAGAAACACCATATATTTT
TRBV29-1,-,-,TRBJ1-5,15,CSVEVAGGGGQPQHF,TGCAGCGTTGAGGTTGCGGGGGGCGGAGGTCAGCCCCAGCATTTT
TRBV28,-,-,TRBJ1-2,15,CASSPPTRGAWGYTF,TGTGCCAGCAGTCCCCCCACCAGGGGAGCCTGGGGCTACACCTTC
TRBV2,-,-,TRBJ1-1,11,CASLLGTTGFF,TGTGCCAGCCTACTCGGGACTACGGGGTTCTTT